This T cell receptor (beta chain) is drawn from a study of blood T cell repertoires in COVID-19. Study-wide background: COVID-19 samples from acute and convalescent phases originated in the United States, Italy and Spain. T cells, B-cell-depleted T cells, or PBMCs supplied cDNA or gDNA.

Germline CDR1 and CDR2: LGHDT and YNNKEL (reference sequence). The ends were cut back, 3 bases at V and 3 bases at J, with 8 bases in the middle. The CDR3 has 14 amino acids. Method: immunoSEQ multiplex PCR; TCRdb's copy keeps in-frame clones and lacks some. The table has 310,000 or so clones, approximately 90% seen once. Enrollees, about 18 to 95 years old, lived in about two dozen US areas. The V gene is TRBV3-1 (or the pseudogene TRBV3-2), the J gene TRBJ1-4; no clear D gene. Specimen: PBMCs or T cells enriched from blood (not recorded which). This sequence originates from a young woman who had recovered from COVID-19. CDR3 residues: CASSQRGPNEKLFF. CDR3 DNA sequence: TGTGCCAGCAGCCAGCGGGGTCCTAATGAAAAACTGTTTTTT.